Shown below are 26 T cell receptor beta chains from a single sample sequenced in a study of blood T cell repertoires in COVID-19. Sequencing used immunoSEQ multiplex PCR; TCRdb keeps in-frame clones, though not all of them. The data hold about 330,000 clones, with 80% to 90% observed a single time. Sequenced input: PBMCs or T cells enriched from blood (not recorded which). These receptors came from a woman younger than 45 who had recovered from COVID-19.

The chain links TRBV19 to TRBJ2-5, with D perhaps TRBD2 (6 bases). Trimming shortened V by 4 bases and J by 0 bases, and 12 bases separated the two germline ends. Germline CDR1 LNHDA, CDR2 SQIVND (reference sequence). The CDR3 length is 15 residues. CDR3 sequence reads: CASSSGTLYQETQYF. CDR3 coding DNA: TGTGCCAGTAGTAGTGGGACTTTGTACCAAGAGACCCAGTACTTC.

The chain couples TRBV19 to TRBJ2-7; D might be TRBD1 (6 bases). Germline lookup yields CDR1 LNHDA and CDR2 SQIVND (reference sequence). There are 15 residues in the CDR3. The V gene lost 4 bases and the J gene lost 0 bases, with 13 bases spanning the gap. The chain's CDR3 is CASSTDRTSSYEQYF. CDR3 in DNA: TGTGCCAGTAGTACCGACAGGACGAGCTCCTACGAGCAGTACTTC.

The chain employs TRBV14 and TRBJ2-5; possible D gene TRBD1, 6 bases. The germline V gene encodes CDR1 SGHDN and CDR2 FVKESK. The ends were cut back, 2 bases at V and 4 bases at J, with 11 bases in the middle. The CDR3 loop spans 14 amino acids. The CDR3 coding sequence is TGTGCCAGCAGCCAATTCCAGGGGATAGAGACCCAGTACTTC. The encoded protein is CASSQFQGIETQYF.

The V and J genes are TRBV19 and TRBJ2-3; 13 bases agree with TRBD2. Unmatched junction bases numbered 4, after V lost 7 bases and J lost 3 bases. Germline values: CDR1 LNHDA, CDR2 SQIVND (reference sequence). This CDR3 comprises 15 residues. The CDR3 nucleotides read TGTGCCAGTACCACTAGCGGGGGGGCGACAGATACGCAGTATTTT. Residues: CASTTSGGATDTQYF.

This clone was observed a handful of times. The rearrangement links TRBV4-1 to TRBJ1-2, with 9 bases aligning to TRBD1. This CDR3 spans 15 amino acids. Germline CDR1 reads MGHRA; CDR2 reads YSYEKL. The trim removed 4 bases at V and 6 bases at J, leaving 9 bases unmatched. The CDR3 region has the DNA TGCGCCAGCAGCCCAGACCTTGGGACAGGGAATGGCTACACCTTC. This translates into CASSPDLGTGNGYTF.

The V call is TRBV24-1, the J call TRBJ1-3; D is possibly TRBD1 (5 bases). The CDR3 consists of 15 residues. The germline V gene has CDR1 KGHDR and CDR2 SFDVKD. The germline V and J ends were trimmed by 4 bases and 2 bases, with 11 bases remaining between them. The CDR3 is CATSESGGAGNTIYF. The CDR3 region has the DNA TGTGCCACCAGTGAATCCGGGGGGGCTGGAAACACCATATATTTT.

The rearrangement uses TRBV6-1 and TRBJ2-7; TRBD1 matches 12 bases. The CDR3 length is 15 residues. Germline assignment: CDR1 MNHNS and CDR2 SASEGT. The V segment lost 0 bases and the J segment 12 bases; nucleotides outside the gene matches: 9. As DNA, the CDR3 is TGTGCCAGCAGTGAAGCGCCGGGACAGGGGGCTGATGGGTACTTC. Its translation is CASSEAPGQGADGYF.

The genes are TRBV7-3 and TRBJ1-6, with D possibly being TRBD1 (5 bases). Germline-derived CDR1 and CDR2 are SGHTA and FQGTGA. V dropped 2 bases and J dropped 7 bases, with 12 bases sitting between them. This CDR3 comprises 15 residues. The CDR3: CASSLGAGRNSPLHF. The CDR3 nucleotides are TGTGCCAGCAGCTTAGGGGCAGGGAGGAATTCACCCCTCCACTTT.

This clone occurred once. The V and J genes are TRBV19 and TRBJ1-6; 10 bases line up with TRBD1. The CDR3 extends over 15 amino acids. The J segment lost 8 bases and the V segment lost 3 bases, leaving 4 bases of the junction unmatched. Germline CDR1 LNHDA, CDR2 SQIVND (reference sequence). The CDR3 reads CASSIYGQGDSPLHF. CDR3 DNA sequence: TGTGCCAGTAGTATTTACGGACAGGGGGATTCACCCCTCCACTTT.

The chain couples TRBV19 to TRBJ1-4, with TRBD1 matching 7 bases. This CDR3 has 17 amino acids. The V segment lost 4 bases and the J segment 5 bases; nucleotides outside the gene matches: 13. The germline V gene has CDR1 LNHDA and CDR2 SQIVND (reference sequence). The CDR3 sequence: CASSKGRGEARNEKLFF. CDR3 DNA sequence: TGTGCCAGTAGTAAGGGCAGGGGGGAGGCCCGCAATGAAAAACTGTTTTTT.

V and J are TRBV28 and TRBJ1-4, with no clear D. The CDR3 is made up of 18 amino acids. Germline V gene data show CDR1 as MDHEN and CDR2 as SYDVKM. V was pared by 3 bases and J by 5 bases, with 22 bases between. CDR3 protein: CASSLEGLGGPVNEKLFF. In DNA, the CDR3 is TGTGCCAGCAGTTTGGAAGGGCTGGGAGGCCCTGTGAATGAAAAACTGTTTTTT.

This clone showed up just a few times. CDR3 nucleotide sequence: TGTGCCAGCACCCGAGCGGGCTTGAGTAATCAGCCCCAGCATTTT. Translated, it gives CASTRAGLSNQPQHF. The chain joins TRBV6-5 to TRBJ1-5; no clear D gene. The ends were cut back, 7 bases at V and 4 bases at J, with 17 bases in the middle. The CDR3 runs to 15 residues. The germline CDR1 and CDR2 sequences are MNHEY and SVGAGI.

The V call is TRBV21-1, the J call TRBJ1-4; whether TRBD1, the table's D call, matches the DNA was not checked. TRBV21-1 is shown as a pseudogene. The CDR3 extends over 19 amino acids. CDR3 residues: CASSTGTGLMIGGNEKLFF. CDR3 bases: TGTGCCAGCAGCACCGGGACAGGTTTGATGATCGGGGGTAATGAAAAACTGTTTTTT.

As to this clone: The same CDR3 arises from other DNA sequences in this sample as well. The chain combines TRBV12-3 or TRBV12-4 with TRBJ1-2, with TRBD1 matching over 8 bases. Trimming cost V 6 bases and J 3 bases; bases outside gene matches: 3. The CDR3 sequence is 13 residues long. CDR3 in DNA: TGTGCCAGCAGCCCGGACAGGGACTATGGCTACACCTTC. Protein sequence: CASSPDRDYGYTF.

V and J are TRBV6-1 and TRBJ1-1, with 12 positions matching TRBD1. The length of the CDR3 is 22 residues. In germline, CDR1 is MNHNS, CDR2 SASEGT. The trim removed 1 base at V and 0 bases at J, leaving 18 bases unmatched. This CDR3 is CASSEGEPGTGGRGWMNTEAFF. The CDR3, as DNA: TGTGCCAGCAGTGAAGGCGAGCCCGGGACAGGGGGCAGGGGTTGGATGAACACTGAAGCTTTCTTT.

V gene TRBV7-9 combines with J gene TRBJ1-1, with D possibly TRBD1 on 5 matching bases. The CDR3 spans 15 residues. The V end was cut by 0 bases, the J end by 4 bases, with 12 bases between. CDR1 SEHNR and CDR2 FQNEAQ come from the germline V gene (reference sequence). The CDR3 sequence: CASSLAGGVGTEAFF. The CDR3 DNA is TGTGCCAGCAGCTTAGCGGGAGGGGTGGGCACTGAAGCTTTCTTT.

The chain combines TRBV15 with TRBJ1-2, with 8 bases that match TRBD1. CDR1 and CDR2 (germline): LNHNV, YYDKDF (reference sequence). The CDR3 contains 16 residues. Unmatched junction bases numbered 8, after V lost 0 bases and J lost 5 bases. CDR3 DNA sequence: TGTGCCACCAGCAGAGACAGGACAGGGAGCCTTTATGGCTACACCTTC. Translating gives CATSRDRTGSLYGYTF.

V and J are TRBV27 and TRBJ2-3; weak D call: TRBD1 (6 bases). Germline-derived CDR1 and CDR2 are MNHEY and SMNVEV (reference sequence). The CDR3 is 17 residues long. The V end was cut by 0 bases, the J end by 4 bases, with 17 bases between. The CDR3 here is CASSLSGQPSPPDTQYF. The CDR3 region has the DNA TGTGCCAGCAGTTTATCCGGACAGCCCTCCCCCCCAGATACGCAGTATTTT.

This chain uses TRBV24-1 with TRBJ2-1, with 14 bases lining up with TRBD2. CDR1 and CDR2 from the germline V gene are KGHDR and SFDVKD. The CDR3 contains 15 residues. V dropped 5 bases and J dropped 11; count of bases not matched to a gene: 7. The CDR3 DNA is TGTGCCACCAGTGTCCCGGGACTAGCGGGGGACAAGCAGTTCTTC. It translates to CATSVPGLAGDKQFF.

The chain combines TRBV30 with TRBJ1-1, with D tentatively TRBD1 (5 bases). The CDR3 spans 16 residues. Germline lookup yields CDR1 GTSNPN and CDR2 SVGIG (reference sequence). V gave up 0 bases and J gave up 5 bases, with 19 bases separating them. The CDR3 loop is CAWSVEAGLGETEAFF. CDR3 coding DNA: TGTGCCTGGAGTGTAGAGGCAGGGTTAGGAGAAACTGAAGCTTTCTTT.

The chain employs TRBV28 and TRBJ2-2; TRBD2 might be the D (5 bases). Germline V gene lookup returns CDR1 MDHEN and CDR2 SYDVKM. With 5 bases removed from V and 0 bases from J, the gap between germline ends came to 13 bases. The CDR3 length is 16 residues. The CDR3 here is CASSLLDPPNTGELFF. The CDR3 nucleotides read TGTGCCAGCAGTCTACTAGATCCCCCGAACACCGGGGAGCTGTTTTTT.

This chain uses TRBV5-8 with TRBJ2-3; 10 nucleotides align to TRBD1. J was trimmed by 6 bases and V by 0 bases; bases with no gene match: 7. Germline V gene sequence: CDR1 SGHTS, CDR2 YDEGEE. This CDR3 has 16 residues. The CDR3 bases are TGTGCCAGCAGCTTGGCGGGGACAGGGGTTTCGGATACGCAGTATTTT. Its protein product is CASSLAGTGVSDTQYF.

V usage is TRBV5-5 and J usage is TRBJ1-2, with D possibly matching TRBD1 (5 bases). Germline V CDR1 and CDR2: SGHKS, YYEKEE (reference sequence). V shed 4 bases and J shed 4 bases, with 17 bases lying between them. This CDR3 has 15 amino acids. DNA for the CDR3: TGTGCCAGCAGCACCTTAAGGAGTCAGGGCTATGGCTACACCTTC. Its protein is CASSTLRSQGYGYTF.

The chain has TRBV18 and TRBJ1-2; D perhaps matches TRBD1 (5 bases). Per germline, CDR1 KGHSH and CDR2 LQKENI. Trimming shortened V by 0 bases and J by 6 bases, and 17 bases separated the two germline ends. This CDR3 comprises 16 residues. The CDR3 sequence: CASSPPYRGEVNGYTF. CDR3 sequence (DNA): TGTGCCAGCTCACCACCCTACCGGGGGGAGGTAAATGGCTACACCTTC.

This chain joins TRBV4-1 and TRBJ1-4; D is unresolved. Per germline, CDR1 MGHRA and CDR2 YSYEKL. The CDR3 is made up of 12 amino acids. Deletions cut 4 bases from V and 6 bases from J, with 6 bases between. DNA for the CDR3: TGCGCCAGCAGCCGTCGAGATGAAAAACTGTTTTTT. This translates into CASSRRDEKLFF.

The chain couples TRBV14 to TRBJ2-1, with D tentatively TRBD1 (6 bases). The CDR3 runs to 17 residues. Germline lookup yields CDR1 SGHDN and CDR2 FVKESK. V was pared by 3 bases and J by 0 bases, with 15 bases between. CDR3: CASSHLQGRISYNEQFF. As DNA, the CDR3 is TGTGCCAGCAGCCACTTACAGGGAAGAATCTCCTACAATGAGCAGTTCTTC.